This is a list of T cell receptor beta chains from one sample in a study of cytomegalovirus exposure and HLA in healthy donors. Sequencing was performed with immunoSEQ multiplex PCR; in TCRdb, only in-frame clones are kept and a portion is missing. Among approximately 100,000 clones, roughly 87% were seen once, and the ten largest hold about 6%. The sample comprised PBMCs. Every receptor here comes from a man between 18 and 29 years old in good health and CMV-seropositive. CDR3s include the opening cysteine and the closing phenylalanine or tryptophan. A D gene is named only where the DNA matches it firmly. A clone size is listed for some rows: how often the clone was seen (once, few, many), or a class if it is expanded.

V gene: TRBV19
J gene: TRBJ2-7
D gene: TRBD1
CDR3 length: 15
clone size: .
CDR3 protein: CASRKGQGQAYEQYF
CDR3 DNA: TGTGCCAGTAGAAAGGGACAGGGCCAAGCCTACGAGCAGTACTTC

V gene: TRBV5-4
J gene: TRBJ2-2
D gene: .
CDR3 length: 15
clone size: .
CDR3 protein: CASSSQQGWDGELFF
CDR3 DNA: TGTGCCAGCAGCTCACAACAGGGTTGGGACGGGGAGCTGTTTTTT

V gene: TRBV5-8
J gene: TRBJ2-1
D gene: .
CDR3 length: 14
clone size: .
CDR3 protein: CASSWRTAFNEQFF
CDR3 DNA: TGTGCCAGCAGCTGGAGGACAGCCTTCAATGAGCAGTTCTTC

V gene: TRBV7-2
J gene: TRBJ1-4
D gene: .
CDR3 length: 17
clone size: .
CDR3 protein: CASSQTGVLATNEKLFF
CDR3 DNA: TGTGCCAGCAGCCAGACGGGGGTTTTAGCAACTAATGAAAAACTGTTTTTT

V gene: TRBV7-9
J gene: TRBJ2-2
D gene: .
CDR3 length: 15
clone size: .
CDR3 protein: CASSLAGLDWGELFF
CDR3 DNA: TGTGCCAGCAGCTTAGCCGGACTGGATTGGGGGGAGCTGTTTTTT

V gene: TRBV11-2
J gene: TRBJ2-2
D gene: TRBD1
CDR3 length: 15
clone size: few
CDR3 protein: CASSPTGTNTGELFF
CDR3 DNA: TGTGCCAGCAGCCCGACAGGGACGAACACCGGGGAGCTGTTTTTT

V gene: TRBV11-2
J gene: TRBJ1-1
D gene: .
CDR3 length: 14
clone size: .
CDR3 protein: CASSLVSSNTEAFF
CDR3 DNA: TGTGCCAGCAGCTTAGTCTCGTCGAACACTGAAGCTTTCTTT

V gene: TRBV5-6
J gene: TRBJ2-5
D gene: .
CDR3 length: 13
clone size: .
CDR3 protein: CASSFSVQETQYF
CDR3 DNA: TGTGCCAGCAGCTTTTCCGTCCAAGAGACCCAGTACTTC

V gene: TRBV7-9
J gene: TRBJ1-3
D gene: .
CDR3 length: 9
clone size: few
CDR3 protein: CAPTEQGLF
CDR3 DNA: TGTGCCCCGACGGAACAGGGTTTATTT

V gene: TRBV6-5
J gene: TRBJ2-1
D gene: .
CDR3 length: 15
clone size: .
CDR3 protein: CASSSPGTSHNEQFF
CDR3 DNA: TGTGCCAGCAGTTCCCCCGGGACTTCCCACAATGAGCAGTTCTTC

V gene: TRBV27
J gene: TRBJ1-5
D gene: .
CDR3 length: 13
clone size: .
CDR3 protein: CASSWGLGQPQHF
CDR3 DNA: TGTGCCAGCAGTTGGGGGCTGGGGCAGCCCCAGCATTTT

V gene: TRBV27
J gene: TRBJ2-1
D gene: .
CDR3 length: 16
clone size: .
CDR3 protein: CASSLEVAGARYEQFF
CDR3 DNA: TGTGCCAGCAGTTTAGAGGTGGCAGGGGCTCGGTATGAGCAGTTCTTC

V gene: TRBV19
J gene: TRBJ1-5
D gene: .
CDR3 length: 16
clone size: .
CDR3 protein: CASSTGTQGRRQPQHF
CDR3 DNA: TGTGCCAGTAGTACCGGAACACAGGGTAGGCGTCAGCCCCAGCATTTT

V gene: TRBV5-4
J gene: TRBJ2-2
D gene: TRBD1
CDR3 length: 16
clone size: .
CDR3 protein: CASSLTGQGVGGELFF
CDR3 DNA: TGTGCCAGCAGCTTGACGGGACAGGGGGTTGGCGGGGAGCTGTTTTTT

V gene: TRBV14
J gene: TRBJ2-1
D gene: TRBD1
CDR3 length: 18
clone size: once
CDR3 protein: CASSQDEYWTGGLDEQFF
CDR3 DNA: TGTGCCAGCAGCCAAGATGAATATTGGACAGGGGGTTTGGATGAGCAGTTCTTC

V gene: TRBV11-2
J gene: TRBJ2-7
D gene: .
CDR3 length: 15
clone size: .
CDR3 protein: CASNVLGSGSYEQYF
CDR3 DNA: TGTGCCAGCAACGTGCTGGGAAGCGGATCCTACGAGCAGTACTTC

V gene: TRBV7-9
J gene: TRBJ1-3
D gene: .
CDR3 length: 17
clone size: .
CDR3 protein: CASSADRPISSGNTIYF
CDR3 DNA: TGTGCCAGCAGCGCAGACAGACCTATAAGCTCTGGAAACACCATATATTTT

V gene: TRBV11-3
J gene: TRBJ2-7
D gene: TRBD1
CDR3 length: 15
clone size: .
CDR3 protein: CASSDKGTVSYEQYF
CDR3 DNA: TGTGCCAGCAGCGATAAAGGGACAGTCTCCTACGAGCAGTACTTC

V gene: TRBV4-1
J gene: TRBJ2-5
D gene: TRBD2
CDR3 length: 17
clone size: .
CDR3 protein: CASSQGVLAGGSETQYF
CDR3 DNA: TGCGCCAGCAGCCAAGGAGTCTTGGCGGGGGGGTCGGAGACCCAGTACTTC

V gene: TRBV28
J gene: TRBJ2-7
D gene: TRBD2
CDR3 length: 15
clone size: .
CDR3 protein: CASSPSIGRGYEQYF
CDR3 DNA: TGTGCCAGCAGCCCCAGTATCGGGAGGGGCTACGAGCAGTACTTC

V gene: TRBV15
J gene: TRBJ2-3
D gene: .
CDR3 length: 13
clone size: .
CDR3 protein: CATSRDLGYTQYF
CDR3 DNA: TGTGCCACCAGCAGAGATCTAGGATATACGCAGTATTTT

V gene: TRBV2
J gene: TRBJ1-6
D gene: .
CDR3 length: 12
clone size: few
CDR3 protein: CASTPGGSPLHF
CDR3 DNA: TGTGCCAGCACCCCCGGCGGATCACCCCTCCACTTT

V gene: TRBV7-3
J gene: TRBJ2-5
D gene: .
CDR3 length: 10
clone size: few
CDR3 protein: CASNKETQYF
CDR3 DNA: TGTGCCAGCAATAAAGAGACCCAGTACTTC

V gene: TRBV7-3
J gene: TRBJ2-1
D gene: TRBD2
CDR3 length: 15
clone size: .
CDR3 protein: CASSPGLADTREQFF
CDR3 DNA: TGTGCCAGCAGCCCGGGACTAGCGGACACAAGGGAGCAGTTCTTC

V gene: TRBV7-2
J gene: TRBJ1-5
D gene: TRBD1
CDR3 length: 15
clone size: .
CDR3 protein: CASSWDRAGNQPQHF
CDR3 DNA: TGTGCCAGCAGCTGGGACAGGGCTGGCAATCAGCCCCAGCATTTT

V gene: TRBV2
J gene: TRBJ2-7
D gene: TRBD1
CDR3 length: 14
clone size: .
CDR3 protein: CASSMRDRVSEQYF
CDR3 DNA: TGTGCCAGCAGTATGCGGGACAGGGTCTCCGAGCAGTACTTC

V gene: TRBV27
J gene: TRBJ1-5
D gene: .
CDR3 length: 13
clone size: .
CDR3 protein: CASSFGGVGPQHF
CDR3 DNA: TGTGCCAGCAGTTTTGGAGGGGTAGGGCCCCAGCATTTT

V gene: TRBV14
J gene: TRBJ2-1
D gene: TRBD2
CDR3 length: 17
clone size: .
CDR3 protein: CASSQLAGDLSYNEQFF
CDR3 DNA: TGTGCCAGCAGCCAACTAGCGGGAGACCTCTCCTACAATGAGCAGTTCTTC

V gene: TRBV2
J gene: TRBJ2-3
D gene: TRBD2
CDR3 length: 13
clone size: .
CDR3 protein: CASSLGGADTQYF
CDR3 DNA: TGTGCCAGCAGTCTCGGGGGGGCAGATACGCAGTATTTT

V gene: TRBV6-6
J gene: TRBJ2-7
D gene: .
CDR3 length: 13
clone size: .
CDR3 protein: CASSYSELRKQYF
CDR3 DNA: TGTGCCAGCAGTTACTCAGAACTTCGCAAGCAGTACTTC

V gene: TRBV4-1
J gene: TRBJ2-7
D gene: TRBD2
CDR3 length: 15
clone size: .
CDR3 protein: CASSQGLAGSYEQYF
CDR3 DNA: TGTGCCAGCAGCCAAGGACTAGCGGGCTCCTACGAGCAGTACTTC

V gene: TRBV5-6
J gene: TRBJ2-3
D gene: .
CDR3 length: 14
clone size: .
CDR3 protein: CASTRPDSSDTQYF
CDR3 DNA: TGTGCCAGCACCCGACCTGACTCCTCAGATACGCAGTATTTT

V gene: TRBV6-1
J gene: TRBJ1-4
D gene: .
CDR3 length: 15
clone size: few
CDR3 protein: CASSEATGTNEKLFF
CDR3 DNA: TGTGCCAGCAGTGAAGCGACAGGAACTAATGAAAAACTGTTTTTT

V gene: TRBV19
J gene: TRBJ2-7
D gene: TRBD2
CDR3 length: 15
clone size: .
CDR3 protein: CASSIGLADSYEQYF
CDR3 DNA: TGTGCCAGTAGTATCGGACTAGCGGACTCCTACGAGCAGTACTTC

V gene: TRBV19
J gene: TRBJ1-4
D gene: TRBD1
CDR3 length: 17
clone size: .
CDR3 protein: CASSIVRSQGFNEKLFF
CDR3 DNA: TGTGCCAGTAGTATAGTTCGGTCACAGGGGTTTAATGAAAAACTGTTTTTT

V gene: TRBV19
J gene: TRBJ1-1
D gene: .
CDR3 length: 15
clone size: .
CDR3 protein: CASSKTGTPNTEAFF
CDR3 DNA: TGTGCCAGTAGCAAAACAGGGACCCCGAACACTGAAGCTTTCTTT

V gene: TRBV7-9
J gene: TRBJ1-2
D gene: TRBD1
CDR3 length: 14
clone size: .
CDR3 protein: CASSSGQADYGYTF
CDR3 DNA: TGTGCCAGCAGCTCCGGACAGGCGGACTATGGCTACACCTTC

V gene: TRBV14
J gene: TRBJ2-7
D gene: .
CDR3 length: 15
clone size: .
CDR3 protein: CASSQSQGRFFEQYF
CDR3 DNA: TGTGCCAGCAGCCAATCTCAGGGGAGATTTTTCGAGCAGTACTTC

V gene: TRBV10-3
J gene: TRBJ2-2
D gene: TRBD2
CDR3 length: 18
clone size: .
CDR3 protein: CATEVSGLAGQGTGELFF
CDR3 DNA: TGTGCCACCGAAGTTTCGGGACTAGCGGGACAAGGCACCGGGGAGCTGTTTTTT

V gene: TRBV13
J gene: TRBJ2-7
D gene: .
CDR3 length: 16
clone size: .
CDR3 protein: CASSLMGGSQIYEQYF
CDR3 DNA: TGTGCCAGCAGCTTAATGGGGGGTTCCCAGATCTATGAGCAGTACTTC

V gene: TRBV7-9
J gene: TRBJ2-7
D gene: TRBD2
CDR3 length: 15
clone size: .
CDR3 protein: CASSLDAGVINEQYF
CDR3 DNA: TGTGCCAGCAGCTTAGATGCGGGAGTGATAAACGAGCAGTACTTC

V gene: TRBV15
J gene: TRBJ2-3
D gene: .
CDR3 length: 15
clone size: .
CDR3 protein: CATSRDLLMADTQYF
CDR3 DNA: TGTGCCACCAGCAGAGATCTACTGATGGCAGATACGCAGTATTTT

V gene: TRBV2
J gene: TRBJ2-5
D gene: TRBD1
CDR3 length: 11
clone size: few
CDR3 protein: CATGTGETQYF
CDR3 DNA: TGTGCCACTGGGACAGGGGAGACCCAGTACTTC

V gene: TRBV19
J gene: TRBJ2-7
D gene: .
CDR3 length: 15
clone size: .
CDR3 protein: CASSMTGQPPGEQYF
CDR3 DNA: TGTGCCAGTAGTATGACGGGACAACCCCCAGGCGAGCAGTACTTC

V gene: TRBV19
J gene: TRBJ2-7
D gene: .
CDR3 length: 14
clone size: once
CDR3 protein: CASSSRTGSYEQYF
CDR3 DNA: TGTGCCAGTAGTTCCAGGACTGGATCCTACGAGCAGTACTTC

V gene: TRBV5-1
J gene: TRBJ1-2
D gene: TRBD1
CDR3 length: 14
clone size: .
CDR3 protein: CASSFGTGDYGYTF
CDR3 DNA: TGCGCCAGCAGCTTTGGGACAGGGGACTATGGCTACACCTTC

V gene: TRBV27
J gene: TRBJ2-1
D gene: TRBD1
CDR3 length: 12
clone size: .
CDR3 protein: CASSLWDRGKFF
CDR3 DNA: TGTGCCAGCAGTTTATGGGACAGGGGAAAGTTCTTC

V gene: TRBV5-1
J gene: TRBJ1-1
D gene: .
CDR3 length: 15
clone size: .
CDR3 protein: CASSLNRARYTEAFF
CDR3 DNA: TGCGCCAGCAGCTTGAACAGGGCTAGATACACTGAAGCTTTCTTT

V gene: TRBV7-2
J gene: TRBJ1-1
D gene: .
CDR3 length: 15
clone size: .
CDR3 protein: CASSLDIVGGQEPFF
CDR3 DNA: TGTGCCAGCAGCTTAGATATTGTCGGCGGTCAAGAGCCTTTCTTT

V gene: TRBV6-1
J gene: TRBJ2-7
D gene: TRBD2
CDR3 length: 15
clone size: .
CDR3 protein: CASSGGTSGGREQYF
CDR3 DNA: TGTGCCAGCAGTGGAGGGACTAGCGGGGGCCGCGAGCAGTACTTC

V gene: TRBV18
J gene: TRBJ1-2
D gene: .
CDR3 length: 16
clone size: .
CDR3 protein: CASSPPAPRGYYGYTF
CDR3 DNA: TGTGCCAGCTCACCACCGGCTCCTCGTGGCTACTATGGCTACACCTTC

V gene: TRBV10-3
J gene: TRBJ1-1
D gene: TRBD1
CDR3 length: 14
clone size: .
CDR3 protein: CAIMSTGGDTEAFF
CDR3 DNA: TGTGCCATCATGTCCACAGGGGGTGACACTGAAGCTTTCTTT

V gene: TRBV15
J gene: TRBJ2-2
D gene: .
CDR3 length: 14
clone size: .
CDR3 protein: CATMSGSAAGELFF
CDR3 DNA: TGTGCCACCATGAGTGGGAGTGCGGCCGGGGAGCTGTTTTTT

V gene: TRBV5-4
J gene: TRBJ2-2
D gene: .
CDR3 length: 14
clone size: .
CDR3 protein: CASRLQGNTGELFF
CDR3 DNA: TGTGCCAGCAGGTTACAGGGGAACACCGGGGAGCTGTTTTTT

V gene: TRBV7-9
J gene: TRBJ2-2
D gene: TRBD2
CDR3 length: 17
clone size: .
CDR3 protein: CASSTPTSGRPPGELFF
CDR3 DNA: TGTGCCAGCAGCACTCCTACTAGCGGGAGACCCCCCGGGGAGCTGTTTTTT

V gene: TRBV9
J gene: TRBJ2-1
D gene: TRBD2
CDR3 length: 18
clone size: .
CDR3 protein: CASNPKSPGREGVPEQFF
CDR3 DNA: TGTGCCAGCAACCCTAAGTCTCCCGGGCGGGAGGGGGTTCCTGAGCAGTTCTTC

V gene: TRBV6-5
J gene: TRBJ1-5
D gene: .
CDR3 length: 14
clone size: few
CDR3 protein: CASSSTVSNQPQHF
CDR3 DNA: TGTGCCAGCAGCTCGACAGTTAGCAATCAGCCCCAGCATTTT

V gene: TRBV2
J gene: TRBJ2-1
D gene: .
CDR3 length: 16
clone size: .
CDR3 protein: CASSGLADNSYNEQFF
CDR3 DNA: TGTGCCAGCAGTGGATTAGCGGATAACTCCTACAATGAGCAGTTCTTC

V gene: TRBV6-1
J gene: TRBJ1-6
D gene: .
CDR3 length: 13
clone size: .
CDR3 protein: CASSPNFNSPLHF
CDR3 DNA: TGTGCCAGCAGTCCAAACTTTAATTCACCCCTCCACTTT